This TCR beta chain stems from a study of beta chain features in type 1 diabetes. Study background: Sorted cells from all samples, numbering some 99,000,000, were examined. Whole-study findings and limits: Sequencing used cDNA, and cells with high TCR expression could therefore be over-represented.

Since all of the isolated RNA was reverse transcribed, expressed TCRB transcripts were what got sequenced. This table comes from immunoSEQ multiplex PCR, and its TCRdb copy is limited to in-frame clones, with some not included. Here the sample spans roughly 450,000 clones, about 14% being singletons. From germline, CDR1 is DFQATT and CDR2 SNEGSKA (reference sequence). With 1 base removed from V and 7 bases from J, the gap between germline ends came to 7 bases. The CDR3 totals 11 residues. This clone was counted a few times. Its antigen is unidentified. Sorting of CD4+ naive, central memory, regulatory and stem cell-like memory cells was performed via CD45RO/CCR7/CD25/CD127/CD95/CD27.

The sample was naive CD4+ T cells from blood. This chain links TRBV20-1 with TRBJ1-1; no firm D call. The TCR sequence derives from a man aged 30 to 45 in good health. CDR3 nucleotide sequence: TGCAGTGCTAGAGCAGATATTGAAGCTTTCTTT. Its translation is CSARADIEAFF.